Following are 16 T cell receptor beta chains from one sample sequenced in a study of chemoradiotherapy in HPV16-positive cancers. Sequencing was performed with immunoSEQ multiplex PCR; in TCRdb, only in-frame clones are kept and a portion is missing. There are about 10,000 clones in the sample; 65% to 70% occur only once, and approximately 14% lies in the top ten. This material was collected from a patient who underwent chemoradiotherapy. The receptors here all came from a human donor with HPV-associated anogenital cancer.

The V call is TRBV7-9, the J call TRBJ2-3; TRBD2 agrees at 9 bases. V shed 5 bases and J 2 bases; nucleotides not matched to a gene: 8. Germline CDR1 reads SEHNR; CDR2 reads FQNEAQ (reference sequence). The CDR3 length is 16 residues. The chain's CDR3 is CASSPLRGGTTDTQYF. The CDR3 nucleotides are TGTGCCAGCAGCCCACTGCGGGGGGGTACCACAGATACGCAGTATTTT.

This clone was counted once. This sequence joins TRBV18 and TRBJ1-4, with D perhaps TRBD1 (6 bases). V was cut by 5 bases and J by 1 base, with 14 bases left in between. The CDR3 has 16 residues. Germline CDR1 is KGHSH and CDR2 is LQKENI. CDR3 sequence (DNA): TGTGCCAGCTCATCGTTTACAGGGTTAACTAATGAAAAACTGTTTTTT. Translated: CASSSFTGLTNEKLFF.

V usage is TRBV28 and J usage is TRBJ1-4; TRBD1 aligns across 8 bases. Germline lookup yields CDR1 MDHEN and CDR2 SYDVKM. V gave up 5 bases and J gave up 3 bases; unmatched junction bases: 20. The CDR3 contains 20 residues. The CDR3, as DNA: TGTGCCAGCAGTCCAGGGGGCCGGGACAGGATCGTTAGAGCTAATGAAAAACTGTTTTTT. This codes for CASSPGGRDRIVRANEKLFF.

This rearrangement joins TRBV2 to TRBJ2-7; a weak D match, TRBD2 (6 bases). Germline V gene sequence: CDR1 SNHLY, CDR2 FYNNEI. The CDR3 covers 16 residues. The V end lost 6 bases, the J end lost 3 bases, and 21 bases lay between the germline ends. The CDR3 sequence: CASRGFDQGGGYEQYF. In DNA form, the CDR3 reads TGTGCCAGCAGGGGATTTGACCAGGGAGGCGGCTACGAGCAGTACTTC.

The rearrangement links TRBV4-1 to TRBJ1-2; D call uncertain. Trimming took 7 bases from V and 4 from J, leaving 16 bases between them. The CDR3 is made up of 14 amino acids. CDR1 is MGHRA, CDR2 YSYEKL, per germline. CDR3 region: CASKPGWASYGYTF. CDR3 bases: TGCGCCAGCAAGCCCGGATGGGCCTCCTATGGCTACACCTTC.

The rearrangement joins TRBV10-2 to TRBJ2-3; D tentatively fits TRBD1 or TRBD2 (5 bases each). Trimming took 8 bases from V and 4 from J, leaving 13 bases between them. Germline V gene data show CDR1 as WSHSY and CDR2 as SAAADI. The CDR3 has 13 residues. DNA of the CDR3: TGCGCCAGCGGGGGTGACTCCTCAGATACGCAGTATTTT. This encodes CASGGDSSDTQYF.

The chain carries TRBV4-1 and TRBJ1-3, with 7 bases matching TRBD1. Looked up from germline, CDR1 is MGHRA and CDR2 is YSYEKL. The length of the CDR3 is 16 residues. V shed 1 base, J shed 1 base, and the junction held 4 bases outside the gene matches. The CDR3 coding sequence is TGCGCCAGCAGCCAAGGCGAGACAGGGTCTGGAAACACCATATATTTT. Amino acids: CASSQGETGSGNTIYF.

This rearrangement joins TRBV11-1 to TRBJ1-6; 7 bases are shared with TRBD1. Germline-derived CDR1 and CDR2 are SGHAT and FQDESV (reference sequence). Trimming at V came to 5 bases and at J to 5 bases, leaving 3 bases not matched to a gene. The length of the CDR3 is 14 residues. The CDR3 loop reads CASSRTGNNSPLHF. The CDR3 DNA sequence: TGTGCCAGCAGCAGGACAGGAAATAATTCACCCCTCCACTTT.

This chain's CDR3 is CASSNHRPRDFGAEQYF. CDR3 coding DNA: TGTGCCAGCAGCAACCACCGACCCCGGGACTTCGGGGCCGAGCAGTACTTC. This chain joins TRBV21-1 and TRBJ2-7; the table assigns TRBD2, which was not confirmed against the DNA. TRBV21-1 is listed as a pseudogene. This CDR3 region has 17 residues.

The chain has TRBV15 and TRBJ2-6; 9 bases are shared with TRBD1. The CDR3 is 18 amino acids. V lost 4 bases to trimming and J lost 0 bases; unmatched junction nucleotides: 7. Germline values: CDR1 LNHNV, CDR2 YYDKDF (reference sequence). CDR3 in amino acids: CATSTTGGESSGANVLTF. CDR3 in DNA: TGTGCCACCAGCACTACAGGGGGCGAAAGCTCTGGGGCCAACGTCCTGACTTTC.

The rearrangement uses TRBV7-9 and TRBJ2-7, with TRBD2 as a possible D gene (6 bases). CDR3 length equals 15 residues. Deletions cut 1 base from V and 3 bases from J, with 13 bases between. The germline gives CDR1 SEHNR, CDR2 FQNEAQ (reference sequence). CDR3 DNA: TGTGCCAGCAGCTTAGGTGGCGGGGCGGGCTACGAGCAGTACTTC. It yields the protein CASSLGGGAGYEQYF.

The rearrangement links TRBV28 to TRBJ1-2; TRBD1 matches 7 bases. Germline V lookup: CDR1 MDHEN, CDR2 SYDVKM. V gave up 5 bases and J gave up 6 bases; unmatched junction bases: 18. The CDR3 is made up of 17 amino acids. The CDR3 DNA reads TGTGCCAGCAGTGACAGACAGGGAAGGGGTCTGCTTGATGGCTACACCTTC. Translation gives CASSDRQGRGLLDGYTF.

The chain employs TRBV9 and TRBJ2-3; 7 bases match TRBD2. Germline CDR1 and CDR2: SGDLS and YYNGEE. CDR3 size: 17 residues. The V and J ends lost 0 bases and 0 bases, in that order; junction bases with no gene match: 7. The CDR3 protein is CASSVGPSGSSTDTQYF. In nucleotides, the CDR3 is TGTGCCAGCAGCGTAGGGCCTAGCGGTTCTAGCACAGATACGCAGTATTTT. Complete variable domain (other parts from reference TRBV9 and TRBJ2-3): DSGVTQTPKHLITATGQRVTLRCSPRSGDLSVYWYQQSLDQGLQFLIQYYNGEERAKGNILERFSAQQFPDLHSELNLSSLELGDSALYFCASSVGPSGSSTDTQYFGPGTRLTVL.

The chain uses TRBV5-1 and TRBJ2-1; 15 nucleotides line up with TRBD2. This CDR3 has 19 amino acids. V shed 0 bases, J shed 1 base, and the junction held 5 bases outside the gene matches. The germline V gene encodes CDR1 SGHRS and CDR2 YFSETQ. The CDR3 spells CASSLGTSGGAGSYNEQFF. The CDR3 bases are TGCGCCAGCAGCTTGGGGACTAGCGGGGGGGCTGGATCCTACAATGAGCAGTTCTTC.

The genes are TRBV4-2 and TRBJ1-2; TRBD1 agrees at 8 bases. The CDR3 totals 15 residues. V was pared by 0 bases and J by 4 bases, with 4 bases of the junction left unmatched. The germline V gene encodes CDR1 LGHNA and CDR2 YNFKEQ. The CDR3 is CASSQEPGQVYGYTF. In DNA form, the CDR3 reads TGTGCCAGCAGCCAAGAACCGGGACAGGTCTATGGCTACACCTTC.

The genes are TRBV7-2 and TRBJ2-7; either TRBD1 or TRBD2 may supply D (6 bases each). CDR1 is SGHTA, CDR2 FQGNSA, per germline. Trimming took off 2 bases at V and 3 bases at J, with 11 bases between the two ends. This CDR3 is 14 amino acids long. In DNA, the CDR3 is TGTGCCAGCAGCTTAAACGGGGGCGGCTACGAGCAGTACTTC. Translation: CASSLNGGGYEQYF.